These T cell receptor beta chains were read from a single sample in a study of CD8 T cells in ankylosing spondylitis. TCRdb called the 5' RACE reads again in MiXCR, with one record for every CDR3 protein. This table has roughly 250,000 distinct CDR3 sequences, around 7.8% appearing once. The material sequenced was blood, either unsorted or a sorted T cell fraction (not recorded which). The receptor set was obtained from a male donor with ankylosing spondylitis or in good health (not recorded which). Each CDR3 is given with its conserved first and last residue. The D gene is left open where the match is weak. Size is stated for part of the rows, as once, few or many counts, or as a class when the clone is expanded.

many	TRBD1	TRBV19	TRBJ2-2	CATRQGANTGELFF	TGTGCCACCAGACAGGGTGCGAACACCGGGGAGCTGTTTTTT
many	TRBD1	TRBV9	TRBJ2-2	CASSARTGSAGELFF	TGTGCCAGCAGCGCACGGACAGGGAGCGCCGGGGAGCTGTTTTTT
many	-	TRBV5-6	TRBJ2-3	CASSLGAGVRTDTQYF	TGTGCCAGCAGCTTGGGGGCTGGGGTTCGGACAGATACGCAGTATTTT
-	-	TRBV30	TRBJ2-3	CAWSPTGRRRGGTTDTQYF	TGTGCCTGGAGCCCGACAGGGCGTCGACGGGGGGGGACGACAGATACGCAGTATTTT
many	-	TRBV18	TRBJ2-2	CASSPGTDNTGELFF	TGTGCCAGCTCACCCGGGACGGATAACACCGGGGAGCTGTTTTTT
-	-	TRBV6-5	TRBJ1-1	CASSYGLQNTEAFF	TGTGCCAGCAGTTACGGACTGCAGAACACTGAAGCTTTCTTT
few	TRBD1	TRBV6-1	TRBJ2-1	CASTRTGPLYNEQFF	TGTGCCAGCACCCGGACAGGCCCATTATACAATGAGCAGTTCTTC
many	-	TRBV27	TRBJ1-2	CASSLRGTYGYTF	TGTGCCAGCAGTTTAAGGGGGACCTATGGCTACACCTTC
many	TRBD2	TRBV9	TRBJ2-1	CASSATHQRGGRNEQFF	TGTGCCAGCAGCGCTACTCATCAGCGGGGGGGCAGAAATGAGCAGTTCTTC
many	TRBD1	TRBV15	TRBJ1-2	CATSRRKGQGYGYTF	TGTGCCACCAGCAGACGTAAGGGACAGGGCTACGGCTACACCTTC
many	-	TRBV3-1	TRBJ2-4	CASSQGTGIYKNIQYF	TGTGCCAGCAGCCAAGGCACGGGGATCTACAAAAACATTCAGTACTTC
many	-	TRBV7-9	TRBJ2-5	CASSSQGSATQYF	TGTGCCAGCAGTTCGCAGGGTTCCGCGACCCAGTACTTC
-	-	TRBV4-3	TRBJ2-1	CASSQGVNTPYNEQFF	TGCGCCAGCAGCCAAGGGGTAAACACACCTTACAATGAGCAGTTCTTC
-	TRBD2	TRBV20-1	TRBJ2-7	CSALKREGLYEQYF	TGCAGTGCTTTAAAGCGGGAGGGCCTCTACGAGCAGTACTTC
many	-	TRBV12-3/TRBV12-4	TRBJ1-1	CASRDRDHEAFF	TGTGCCAGCCGAGACAGAGACCATGAAGCTTTCTTT
many	TRBD2	TRBV12-3/TRBV12-4	TRBJ2-2	CASSPSGVNTGELFF	TGTGCCAGCAGCCCAAGCGGGGTGAACACCGGGGAGCTGTTTTTT
many	-	TRBV20-1	TRBJ2-5	CSASWQETQYF	TGCAGTGCTAGTTGGCAAGAGACCCAGTACTTC
many	TRBD1	TRBV20-1	TRBJ2-7	CSAAPPGQSSYEQYF	TGCAGTGCTGCCCCTCCGGGACAGAGCTCCTACGAGCAGTACTTC
many	-	TRBV27	TRBJ2-7	CASSLARWGYEQYF	TGTGCCAGCAGTTTAGCGCGATGGGGGTACGAGCAGTACTTC
many	TRBD2	TRBV11-2	TRBJ2-1	CASTPSPGTSGDPGSYNEQFF	TGTGCCAGCACCCCATCCCCCGGGACTAGCGGGGATCCAGGCTCCTACAATGAGCAGTTCTTC
few	TRBD2	TRBV7-2	TRBJ2-2	CASSLVITGGRTGELFF	TGTGCCAGCAGCTTAGTCATTACGGGAGGGCGCACCGGGGAGCTGTTTTTT
many	-	TRBV7-6	TRBJ2-1	CASSRWDFYNEQFF	TGTGCCAGCAGCAGATGGGACTTCTACAATGAGCAGTTCTTC
-	TRBD1	TRBV19	TRBJ2-7	CASSTTDRVQGGEQYF	TGTGCCAGTAGTACTACAGACAGGGTCCAAGGTGGTGAGCAGTACTTC
many	TRBD1	TRBV27	TRBJ2-7	CASSQPGGTYEQYF	TGTGCCAGCAGTCAACCAGGGGGCACCTACGAGCAGTACTTC
many	-	TRBV3-1	TRBJ1-6	CASSLGKLPLHF	TGTGCCAGCAGCCTGGGGAAACTACCCCTCCACTTT
-	-	TRBV4-3	TRBJ2-7	CASSQDLGAGPTYEQYF	TGCGCCAGCAGCCAAGACCTGGGGGCGGGACCCACCTACGAGCAGTACTTC
many	-	TRBV7-8	TRBJ2-2	CASSTPSDTGELFF	TGTGCCAGCAGCACCCCATCGGACACCGGGGAGCTGTTTTTT
-	-	TRBV30	TRBJ1-2	CAWSVSGLGSYTF	TGTGCCTGGAGTGTTTCCGGGCTTGGGAGCTACACCTTC
many	-	TRBV20-1	TRBJ1-2	CSARVETRAGYTF	TGCAGTGCTAGAGTCGAGACAAGGGCTGGCTACACCTTC
many	TRBD1	TRBV6-5	TRBJ1-1	CASTWDRGGRTEAFF	TGTGCCAGCACTTGGGACAGGGGGGGAAGGACTGAAGCTTTCTTT
many	TRBD1	TRBV10-3	TRBJ1-3	CAISESRQGYFGNTIYF	TGTGCCATCAGTGAGTCGAGACAGGGATACTTCGGAAACACCATATATTTT
many	TRBD1	TRBV6-1	TRBJ2-7	CASKPSGGHEQYF	TGTGCCAGCAAGCCCTCAGGGGGACACGAGCAGTACTTC
many	TRBD1	TRBV6-5	TRBJ1-3	CASSYDRGGQGNTIYF	TGTGCCAGCAGTTATGACAGGGGAGGTCAAGGAAACACCATATATTTT
many	-	TRBV12-3/TRBV12-4	TRBJ2-3	CASSPSHTQYF	TGTGCCAGCAGCCCATCCCATACGCAGTATTTT
many	TRBD2	TRBV5-6	TRBJ2-1	CASSLFETSMNEQFF	TGTGCCAGCAGCTTGTTCGAGACTAGCATGAATGAGCAGTTCTTC